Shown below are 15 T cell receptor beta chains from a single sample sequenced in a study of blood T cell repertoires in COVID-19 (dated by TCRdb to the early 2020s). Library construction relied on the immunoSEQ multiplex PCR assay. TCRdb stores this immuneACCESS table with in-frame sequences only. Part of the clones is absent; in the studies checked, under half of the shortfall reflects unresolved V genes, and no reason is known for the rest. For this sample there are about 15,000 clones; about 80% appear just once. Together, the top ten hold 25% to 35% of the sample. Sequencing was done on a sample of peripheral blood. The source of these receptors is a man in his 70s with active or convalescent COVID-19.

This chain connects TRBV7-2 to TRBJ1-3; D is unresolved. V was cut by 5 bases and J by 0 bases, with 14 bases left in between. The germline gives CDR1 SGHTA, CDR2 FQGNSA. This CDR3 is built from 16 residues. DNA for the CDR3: TGTGCCAGCAGCCCGGATCCTTGGAGCTCTGGAAACACCATATATTTT. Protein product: CASSPDPWSSGNTIYF. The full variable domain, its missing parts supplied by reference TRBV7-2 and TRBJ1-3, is GAGVSQSPSNKVTEKGKDVELRCDPISGHTALYWYRQSLGQGLEFLIYFQGNSAPDKSGLPSDRFSAERTGGSVSTLTIQRTQQEDSAVYLCASSPDPWSSGNTIYFGEGSWLTVV.

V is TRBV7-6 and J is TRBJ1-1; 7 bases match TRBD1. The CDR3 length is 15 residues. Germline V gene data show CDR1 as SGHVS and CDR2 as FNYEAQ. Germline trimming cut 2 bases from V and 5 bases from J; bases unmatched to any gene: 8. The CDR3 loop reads CASSLSPGGRTEAFF. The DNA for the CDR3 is TGTGCCAGCAGCTTATCCCCAGGGGGTCGAACTGAAGCTTTCTTT.

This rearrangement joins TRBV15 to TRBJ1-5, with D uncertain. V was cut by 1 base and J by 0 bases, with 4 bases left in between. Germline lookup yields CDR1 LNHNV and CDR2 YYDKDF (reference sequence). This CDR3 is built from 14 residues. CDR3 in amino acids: CATSRGVSNQPQHF. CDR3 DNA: TGTGCCACCAGCAGAGGAGTTAGCAATCAGCCCCAGCATTTT.

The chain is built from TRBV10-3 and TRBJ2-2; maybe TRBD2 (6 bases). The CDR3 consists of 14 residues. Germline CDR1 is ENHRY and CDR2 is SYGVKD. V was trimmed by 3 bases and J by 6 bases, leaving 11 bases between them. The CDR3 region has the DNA TGTGCCATCAGTGACGGCGGGAAGGCCGGGGAGCTGTTTTTT. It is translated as CAISDGGKAGELFF.

CDR3 amino acids: CASSEWSGNTEAFF. CDR3 nucleotides: TGCGCCAGCAGTGAGTGGTCCGGGAACACTGAAGCTTTCTTT. This chain links TRBV10-1 with TRBJ1-1; D remains ambiguous. The ends were cut back, 1 base at V and 1 base at J, with 7 bases in the middle. The CDR3 has 14 amino acids. The germline gives CDR1 WNHNN, CDR2 SYGVQD (reference sequence).

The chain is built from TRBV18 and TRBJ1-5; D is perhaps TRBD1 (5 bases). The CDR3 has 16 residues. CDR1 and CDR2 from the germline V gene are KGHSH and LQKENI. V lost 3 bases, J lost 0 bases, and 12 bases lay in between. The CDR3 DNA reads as TGTGCCAGCTCACCCCGGCAGGACAATAGCAATCAGCCCCAGCATTTT. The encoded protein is CASSPRQDNSNQPQHF.

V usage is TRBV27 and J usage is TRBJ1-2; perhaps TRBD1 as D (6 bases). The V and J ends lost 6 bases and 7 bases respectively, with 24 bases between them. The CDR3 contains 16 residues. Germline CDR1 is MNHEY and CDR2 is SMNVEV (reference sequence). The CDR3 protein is CASSSTGGSFVGGYTF. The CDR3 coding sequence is TGTGCCAGCAGCTCTACGGGGGGCAGTTTTGTGGGTGGCTACACCTTC.

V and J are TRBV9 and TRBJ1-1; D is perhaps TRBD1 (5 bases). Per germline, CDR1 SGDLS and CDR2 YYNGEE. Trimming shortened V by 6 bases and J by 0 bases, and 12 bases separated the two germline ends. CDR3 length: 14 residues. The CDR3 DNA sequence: TGTGCCAGCACGCGGGGGAGCATGAACACTGAAGCTTTCTTT. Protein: CASTRGSMNTEAFF.

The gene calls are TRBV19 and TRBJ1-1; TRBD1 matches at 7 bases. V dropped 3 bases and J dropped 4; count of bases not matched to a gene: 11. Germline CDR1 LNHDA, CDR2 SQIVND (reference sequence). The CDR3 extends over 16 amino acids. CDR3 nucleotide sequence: TGTGCCAGTAGTATCCTAAGCCAGGGGGGAGGCACTGAAGCTTTCTTT. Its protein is CASSILSQGGGTEAFF.

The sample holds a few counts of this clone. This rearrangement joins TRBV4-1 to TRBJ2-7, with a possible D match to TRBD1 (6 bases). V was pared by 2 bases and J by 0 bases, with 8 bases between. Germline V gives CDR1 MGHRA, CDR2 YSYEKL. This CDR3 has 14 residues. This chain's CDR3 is CASSQTGSSYEQYF. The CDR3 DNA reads TGCGCCAGCAGCCAAACAGGGAGCTCCTACGAGCAGTACTTC.

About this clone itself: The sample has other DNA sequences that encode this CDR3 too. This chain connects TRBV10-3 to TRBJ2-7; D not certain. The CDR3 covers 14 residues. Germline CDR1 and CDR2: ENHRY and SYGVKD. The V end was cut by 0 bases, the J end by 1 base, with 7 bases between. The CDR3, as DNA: TGTGCCATCAGTGAGTCGACGGGTTCCTACGAGCAGTACTTC. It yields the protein CAISESTGSYEQYF.

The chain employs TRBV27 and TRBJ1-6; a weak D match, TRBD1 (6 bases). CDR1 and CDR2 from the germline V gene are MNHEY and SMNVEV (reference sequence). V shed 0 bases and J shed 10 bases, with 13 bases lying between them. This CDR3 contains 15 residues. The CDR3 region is CASSLSPYRDSPLHF. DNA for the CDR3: TGTGCCAGCAGTTTATCACCCTACAGGGACTCACCCCTCCACTTT.

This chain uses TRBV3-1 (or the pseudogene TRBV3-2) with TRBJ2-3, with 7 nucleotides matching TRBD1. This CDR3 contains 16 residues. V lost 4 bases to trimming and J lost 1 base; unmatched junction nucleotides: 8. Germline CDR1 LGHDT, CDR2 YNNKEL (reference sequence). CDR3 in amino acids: CASSPDTGEGTDTQYF. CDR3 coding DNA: TGTGCCAGCAGCCCTGACACAGGGGAAGGCACAGATACGCAGTATTTT.

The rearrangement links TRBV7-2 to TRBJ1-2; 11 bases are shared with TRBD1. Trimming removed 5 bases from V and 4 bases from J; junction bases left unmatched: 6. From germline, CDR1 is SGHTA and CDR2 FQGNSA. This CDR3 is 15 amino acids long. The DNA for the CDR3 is TGTGCCAGCAGCAACTCGGGACAGGGGGGCTATGGCTACACCTTC. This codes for CASSNSGQGGYGYTF.

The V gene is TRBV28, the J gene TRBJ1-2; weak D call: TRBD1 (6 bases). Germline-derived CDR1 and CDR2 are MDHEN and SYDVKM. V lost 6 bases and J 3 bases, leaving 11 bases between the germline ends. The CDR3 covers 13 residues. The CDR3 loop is CASRHRVDYGYTF. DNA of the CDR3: TGTGCCAGCAGACACAGGGTCGACTATGGCTACACCTTC.